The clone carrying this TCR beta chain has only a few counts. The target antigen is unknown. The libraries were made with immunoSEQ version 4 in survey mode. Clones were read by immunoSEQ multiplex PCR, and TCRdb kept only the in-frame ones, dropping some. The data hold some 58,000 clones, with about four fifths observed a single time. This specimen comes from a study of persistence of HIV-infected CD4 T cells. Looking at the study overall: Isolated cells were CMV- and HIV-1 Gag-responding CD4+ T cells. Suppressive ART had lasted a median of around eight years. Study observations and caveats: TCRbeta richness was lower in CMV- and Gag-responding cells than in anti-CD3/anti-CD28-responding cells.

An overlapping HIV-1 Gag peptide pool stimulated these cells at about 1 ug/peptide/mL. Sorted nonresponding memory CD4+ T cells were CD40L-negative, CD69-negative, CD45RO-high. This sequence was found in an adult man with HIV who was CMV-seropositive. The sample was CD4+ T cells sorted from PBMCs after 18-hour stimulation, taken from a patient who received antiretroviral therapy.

CDR3 protein: CSVIYRGMGTEAFF. Here the CDR3 DNA reads TGCAGCGTGATATACAGGGGAATGGGCACTGAAGCTTTCTTT. V and J are TRBV29-1 and TRBJ1-1, with 7 bases aligning to TRBD1. The germline CDR1 and CDR2 sequences are SQVTM and ANQGSEA. The CDR3 sequence is 14 residues long. Trimming cost V 6 bases and J 4 bases; bases outside gene matches: 11.